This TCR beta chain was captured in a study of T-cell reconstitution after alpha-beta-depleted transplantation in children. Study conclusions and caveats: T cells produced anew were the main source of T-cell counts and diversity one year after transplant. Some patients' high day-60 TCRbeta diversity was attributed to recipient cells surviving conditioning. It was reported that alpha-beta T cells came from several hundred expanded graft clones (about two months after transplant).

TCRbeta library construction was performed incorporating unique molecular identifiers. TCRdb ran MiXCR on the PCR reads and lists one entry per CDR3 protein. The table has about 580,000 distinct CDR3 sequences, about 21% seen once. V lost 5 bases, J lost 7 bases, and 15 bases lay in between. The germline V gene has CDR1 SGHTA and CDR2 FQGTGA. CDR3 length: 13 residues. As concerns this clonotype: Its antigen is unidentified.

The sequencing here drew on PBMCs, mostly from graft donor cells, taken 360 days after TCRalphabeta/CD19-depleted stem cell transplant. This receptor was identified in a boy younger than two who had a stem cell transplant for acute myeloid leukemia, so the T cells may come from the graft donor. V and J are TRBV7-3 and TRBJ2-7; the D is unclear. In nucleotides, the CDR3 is TGTGCCAGCAGCCCGTCGGGCCTGCGGGAGCAGTACTTC. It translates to CASSPSGLREQYF.